Below, 6 T cell receptor beta chains from the same sample are listed, as sequenced in a study of tumor and adjacent non-tumor tissue in lung cancer (dated by TCRdb to the late 2010s). Bulk unsorted tissue served as the source for RNA extraction, and RNA quality was assessed using a NanoDrop ND-1000 and an Agilent 2100. Distant non-tumor tissue taken more than 3 cm from the tumor edge was used as the normal lung sample. Library preparation employed multiplex PCR. TCRdb lists the instrument as Illumina HiSeq 2500. TCRbeta libraries were constructed through three rounds of nested PCR with primers (Table S4) according to protocols adapted from ARM-PCR. TCRdb reprocessing: public reads trimmed at Q25 with fastp, clones called with MiXCR, in-frame beta chains kept. Every distinct CDR3 protein forms one entry, paired with its most common genes and DNA. In this sample the table shows approximately 110,000 distinct CDR3 sequences, about 61% of which occur a single time. The ten biggest clones cover around a fifth of the sample.

The specimen sequenced was distant non-tumor lung tissue. Every receptor here comes from a man between 60 and 75 years old with non-small cell lung cancer.

The genes are TRBV11-1 and TRBJ1-1, with D unclear. In germline, CDR1 is SGHAT, CDR2 FQDESV (reference sequence). The CDR3 has 11 residues. CDR3 DNA: TGTGTCAGAAGCCTGAACACTGAAGCTTTCTTT. The encoded protein is CVRSLNTEAFF.

This clonotype was found many times. The chain carries TRBV14 and TRBJ2-7, with TRBD1 identical over 9 bases. The CDR3 contains 15 residues. Per germline, CDR1 SGHDN and CDR2 FVKESK. The junction had 5 bases not matched to a gene; V was cut back by 2 bases and J by 3 bases. This CDR3 reads CASSQLGQGFYEQYF. The CDR3 DNA follows: TGTGCCAGCAGCCAACTAGGACAGGGGTTCTACGAGCAGTACTTC.

As for this clonotype: With a much larger clone just one base away, this may be a read error. The chain uses TRBV6-2 or TRBV6-3 and TRBJ2-3, with D hard to call. The V and J ends lost 0 bases and 4 bases respectively, with 11 bases between them. The CDR3 runs 15 residues. Germline CDR1 and CDR2: MNHEY and SVGEGT. CDR3 residues: CASSYSMYTADTQYF. In nucleotides, the CDR3 is TGTGCCAGCAGTTACTCGATGTATACCGCAGATACGCAGTATTTT.

The table lists this clonotype with a count of one. The CDR3 ends on some other residue instead of the conserved phenylalanine or tryptophan, so this is likely a read error. The genes are TRBV11-1 and TRBJ2-7; 8 bases fit TRBD1. The V gene end was trimmed by 5 bases and the J gene end by 2 bases; junction bases not matched to a gene: 8. Per the germline V gene, CDR1 is SGHAT and CDR2 is FQDESV (reference sequence). CDR3 length: 15 amino acids. The chain's CDR3 is CASSIKDREPYEQYL. The CDR3 bases are TGTGCCAGCAGCATAAAGGACAGGGAGCCCTACGAGCAGTACTTA.

V is TRBV11-2 and J is TRBJ2-1; tentatively, D is TRBD2 (6 bases). Germline CDR1 SGHAT, CDR2 FQNNGV. V gave up 7 bases and J gave up 6 bases, with 13 bases separating them. CDR3 length: 13 residues. Here the CDR3 DNA reads TGTGCCAGCAAAAGTAGCGGTCTCAATGAGCAGTTCTTC. As protein: CASKSSGLNEQFF.

As for this clonotype: One end of the junction fails to match germline, which may point to a read error. The chain couples TRBV29-1 to TRBJ2-2; perhaps TRBD2 as D (5 bases). The CDR3 has 15 amino acids. Germline V gives CDR1 SQVTM, CDR2 ANQGSEA. CDR3 loop: CSVRHDTPNTGELLF. In DNA form, the CDR3 reads TGCAGCGTTCGACACGATACCCCAAATACCGGGGAGCTGCTTTTT.